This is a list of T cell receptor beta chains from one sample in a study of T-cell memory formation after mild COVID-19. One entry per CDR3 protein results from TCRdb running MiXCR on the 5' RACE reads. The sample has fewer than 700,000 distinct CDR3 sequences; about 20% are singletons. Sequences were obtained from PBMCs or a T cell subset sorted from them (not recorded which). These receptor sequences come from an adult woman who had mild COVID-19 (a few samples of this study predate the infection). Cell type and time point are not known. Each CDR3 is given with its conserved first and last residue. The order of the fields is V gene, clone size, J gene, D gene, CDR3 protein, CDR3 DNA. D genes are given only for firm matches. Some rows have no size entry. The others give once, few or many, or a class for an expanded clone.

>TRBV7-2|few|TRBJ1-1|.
CASSPRPIMNTEAFF
TGTGCCAGCAGCCCAAGACCGATCATGAACACTGAAGCTTTCTTT
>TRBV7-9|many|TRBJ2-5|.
CASSLGFETQYF
TGTGCCAGCAGCTTGGGGTTTGAGACCCAGTACTTC
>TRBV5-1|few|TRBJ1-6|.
CASSLDSHSPLHF
TGCGCCAGCAGCCTGGACAGTCATTCACCCCTCCACTTT
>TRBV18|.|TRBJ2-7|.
CASSPAGVDYEQYF
TGTGCCAGCTCACCAGCAGGGGTAGACTACGAGCAGTACTTC
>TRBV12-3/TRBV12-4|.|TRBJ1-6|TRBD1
CASSGQGINNSPLHF
TGTGCCAGCAGTGGACAGGGGATCAATAATTCACCCCTCCACTTT
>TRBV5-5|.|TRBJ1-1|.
CASSLGVDTEAFF
TGTGCCAGCAGCTTGGGGGTGGACACTGAAGCTTTCTTT
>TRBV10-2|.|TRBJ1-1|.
CASNSQGSTEAFF
TGCGCCAGCAACTCGCAGGGTTCCACTGAAGCTTTCTTT
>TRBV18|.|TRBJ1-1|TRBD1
CASSPGQSEAFF
TGTGCCAGCTCACCGGGACAGTCGGAAGCTTTCTTT
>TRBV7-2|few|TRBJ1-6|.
CASSFPRTVRRVSPLHF
TGTGCCAGCAGCTTCCCCAGGACAGTGAGGAGGGTGTCACCCCTCCACTTT
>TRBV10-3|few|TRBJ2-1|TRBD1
CAISVPGQGVTEQFF
TGTGCCATCAGTGTACCGGGACAGGGGGTCACTGAGCAGTTCTTC
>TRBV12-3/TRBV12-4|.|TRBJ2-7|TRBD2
CASRPRGGTREQYF
TGTGCCAGCCGCCCGCGGGGTGGGACTAGGGAGCAGTACTTC